This T cell receptor (beta chain) appears in the sequencing data of a study of shared clonotypes between healthy human individuals (dated by TCRdb to 2018 to 2021). A note on the overall study: The cohort comprised a couple of women and a few men aged 18 to 49 years. Different laboratories and diverse techniques were used to prepare libraries and sequence TCR repertoires, to increase sequencing depth and limit assay-specific biases. To estimate repertoire size and how much clonotype sharing occurs between individuals, the study deeply sequenced the blood TCR repertoires of 5 or 6 healthy adults. Per donor, leukapheresis produced somewhere between about 0.8 and 9.5 billion PBMCs.

Using the deep immunoSEQ assay, multiplex PCR amplified TCR CDR3 regions from genomic DNA. Extracted genomic DNA from each cell subset was spread evenly across all wells of several immunoSEQ 96-well plates, with each plate serving as a replicate. For unsorted PBMC, 250 to 350 ng of genomic DNA, equivalent to around 30,000 T cell genomes, went into each replicate PCR. Genomic DNA from unsorted PBMC was sequenced over ten immunoSEQ deep assay plates. The purified libraries were quantified using a Qubit 3.0 fluorometer, sized with a Bioanalyzer 2100, and then quantified again using the KAPA Library Quantification kit. Each immunoSEQ 96-well plate was sequenced on its own single-read 150-cycle Illumina NextSeq 550 flow cell. In the source study's methods: Because only junctional sequences without quality scores were contained in the immunoSEQ output, filtering matching that applied to full-length reads could not be performed. To assign V/J genes and CDR3, sequences were annotated using PyIR, a Python wrapper for IgBLAST v1.9, with IMGT germline references. Reads were filtered out if the reads had weak V/J assignments (E-value above 1e-6), no CDR3, stop codons, out-of-frame junctions, or ambiguous translated residues. V3J clonotypes were defined by identical inferred V gene, J gene, and CDR3 amino acid sequence. To compute the percentage overlap between repertoires, the number of shared unique clonotypes was divided by the size of the smaller repertoire. Richness of each repertoire was evaluated using RTK rarefaction, the Chao1 estimator, and Recon v2.1 estimates of unobserved clonotypes. As stored in TCRdb, this immuneACCESS dataset retains in-frame rearrangements with V and J assigned. A fraction of the clones does not appear; measured against another copy, unresolved V genes explain less than half of the discrepancy, and the remainder lacks a known reason. Clone size and V and J calls were adopted from that table, with D and trimming inferred from the DNA. Counted in this sample were about 480,000 clones; less than 85% of them appeared once. Roughly 13% of the sample belongs to the ten largest clones.

The donors were healthy, HIV-negative adults who had no recently reported acute infections or vaccinations. Only Caucasian adults living in Nashville, Tennessee, USA were represented among the donors. For unsorted samples, approximately 81 million PBMCs were counted, and genomic DNA was extracted using the QIAamp DNA Blood Mini kit. Blood was obtained by leukapheresis, after which PBMCs were separated by Ficoll-Histopaque density gradient centrifugation and cryopreserved in liquid nitrogen vapor phase. The paper as a whole reports these results and caveats: Based on pairwise subsampling, the degree of clonotype sharing among donors was expected to be affected by sequencing depth. Sampling was restricted to blood, and TCR repertoires in tissues likely differ from the TCR repertoires found in blood. The small number of donors limited the genetic and exposure-history diversity represented.

The CDR3 has 16 amino acids, counting the end cysteine and phenylalanine. This entry keeps only the CDR3 DNA: 48 bases, framed from base 1. Germline trimming: 6 bases from V, 3 bases from J; junction bases outside gene matches: 8. The germline V gene sets CDR1 to MDHEN and CDR2 to SYDVKM. Ten or more counts support this clone. There is no known antigen for this receptor. Per-base quality was not reported, and no clone a single base away is much larger than it. This clonotype originated in a woman in her thirties or forties in good health. Some clones in this sample may be carry-over from other donors' samples. Sequenced sample: PBMCs. The chain joins TRBV28 to TRBJ2-1, with TRBD1 identical over 10 junction bases. The CDR3 region has the sequence CASRDRGERYYNEQFF. Here is the DNA: TGTGCCAGCAGGGACAGGGGGGAAAGATACTACAATGAGCAGTTCTTC.